This T cell receptor (beta chain) was recorded in a study of read filtering for tumor transcriptome and immune sequencing. About the study: Among patients, 17 to 20 were male and about 15 female, aged about 45 to 85 (mean about 72). Whole-transcriptome libraries were prepared after DNase treatment. Study-level results: Sorted CD138-negative bone marrow cells were not purified T cells. IR-seq and RNA-seq agreed better without single-read clonotypes.

V was clipped by 5 bases and J by 3 bases, with 17 bases between them. Germline V gene sequence: CDR1 DFQATT, CDR2 SNEGSKA (reference sequence). The CDR3 is 15 amino acids. This clonotype was detected only a few times. Antigen specificity is unknown. This library used roughly 400 ng RNA and molecular barcoded adaptors spanning alpha/delta and beta/gamma chains. TCRdb re-called the reads through MiXCR, storing one row per CDR3 protein. The table lists 85,000 to 100,000 distinct CDR3 sequences, roughly a fifth of them singletons. This chain connects TRBV20-1 to TRBJ1-5; a possible D gene is TRBD1 (6 bases). Sequenced material: a population of CD138-negative cells sorted from bone marrow. This clonotype was obtained from a donor at least 40 years old with multiple myeloma. The CDR3 DNA is TGCAGTGCTCTGTGGGGGGGGCAGAACAATCAGCCCCAGCATTTT. It codes for CSALWGGQNNQPQHF.